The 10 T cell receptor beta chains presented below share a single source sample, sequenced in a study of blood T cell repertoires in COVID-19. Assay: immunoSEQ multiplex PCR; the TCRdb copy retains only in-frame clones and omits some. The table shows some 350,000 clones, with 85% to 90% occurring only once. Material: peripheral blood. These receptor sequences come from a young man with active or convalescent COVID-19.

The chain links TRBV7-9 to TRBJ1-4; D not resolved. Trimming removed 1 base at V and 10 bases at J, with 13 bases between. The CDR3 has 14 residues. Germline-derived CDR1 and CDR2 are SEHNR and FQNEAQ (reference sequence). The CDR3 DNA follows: TGTGCCAGCAGCTTAGTTGGTCAACGGGGAAAACTGTTTTTT. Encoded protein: CASSLVGQRGKLFF.

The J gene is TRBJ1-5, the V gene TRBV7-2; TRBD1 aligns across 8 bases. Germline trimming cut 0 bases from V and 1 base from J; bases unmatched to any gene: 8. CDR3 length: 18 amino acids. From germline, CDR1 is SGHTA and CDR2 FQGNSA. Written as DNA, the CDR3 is TGTGCCAGCAGCTTAGCGAGTCCGTGGACAGGGAGCAATCAGCCCCAGCATTTT. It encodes CASSLASPWTGSNQPQHF.

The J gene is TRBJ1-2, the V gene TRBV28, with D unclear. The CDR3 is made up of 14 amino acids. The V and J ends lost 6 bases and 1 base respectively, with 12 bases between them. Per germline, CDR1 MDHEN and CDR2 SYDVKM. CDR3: CASSPGSLNYGYTF. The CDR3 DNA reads TGTGCCAGCAGCCCCGGTTCCCTTAACTATGGCTACACCTTC.

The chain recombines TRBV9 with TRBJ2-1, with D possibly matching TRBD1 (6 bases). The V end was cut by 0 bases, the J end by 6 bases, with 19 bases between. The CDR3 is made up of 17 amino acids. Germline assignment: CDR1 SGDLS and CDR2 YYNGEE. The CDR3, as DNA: TGTGCCAGCAGCGTAGGCCTTGACAGGAGCGGTTTCAATGAGCAGTTCTTC. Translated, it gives CASSVGLDRSGFNEQFF.

The CDR3 spells CASSGGPAGPNTGELFF. The CDR3 bases are TGTGCCAGCAGCGGAGGGCCAGCGGGGCCGAACACCGGGGAGCTGTTTTTT. The rearrangement uses TRBV9 and TRBJ2-2; 7 positions match TRBD2. The V and J ends lost 3 bases and 0 bases, in that order; junction bases with no gene match: 8. Germline V gives CDR1 SGDLS, CDR2 YYNGEE. This CDR3 spans 17 amino acids.

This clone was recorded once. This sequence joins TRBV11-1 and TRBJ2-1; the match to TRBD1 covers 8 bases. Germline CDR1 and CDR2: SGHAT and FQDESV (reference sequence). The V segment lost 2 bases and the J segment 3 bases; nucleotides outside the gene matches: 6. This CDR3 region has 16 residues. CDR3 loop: CASSLSGGPGYNEQFF. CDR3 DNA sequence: TGTGCCAGCAGCTTATCAGGGGGCCCTGGCTACAATGAGCAGTTCTTC.

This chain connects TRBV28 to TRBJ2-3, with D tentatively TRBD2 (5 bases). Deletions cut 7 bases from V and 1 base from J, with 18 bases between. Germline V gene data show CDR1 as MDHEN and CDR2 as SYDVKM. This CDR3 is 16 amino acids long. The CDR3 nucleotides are TGTGCCAGCACCCCAATGGAGGCAGCGGGCACAGATACGCAGTATTTT. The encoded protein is CASTPMEAAGTDTQYF.

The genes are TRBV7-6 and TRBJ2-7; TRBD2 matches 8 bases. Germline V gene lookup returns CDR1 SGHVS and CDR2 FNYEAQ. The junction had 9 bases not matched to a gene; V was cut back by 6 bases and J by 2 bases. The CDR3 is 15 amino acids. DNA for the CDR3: TGTGCCAGCAGTCCTACTAGCGGAGGGACCTACGAGCAGTACTTC. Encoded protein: CASSPTSGGTYEQYF.

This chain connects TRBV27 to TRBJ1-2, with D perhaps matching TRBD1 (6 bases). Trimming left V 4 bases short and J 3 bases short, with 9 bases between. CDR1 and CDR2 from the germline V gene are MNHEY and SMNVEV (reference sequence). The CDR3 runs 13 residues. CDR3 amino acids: CASSWGPDYGYTF. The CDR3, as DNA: TGTGCCAGCAGTTGGGGGCCCGACTATGGCTACACCTTC.

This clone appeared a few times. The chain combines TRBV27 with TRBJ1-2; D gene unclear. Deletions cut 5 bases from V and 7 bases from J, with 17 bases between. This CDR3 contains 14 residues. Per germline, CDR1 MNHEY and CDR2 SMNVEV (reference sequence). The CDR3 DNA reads TGTGCCAGCAGTCTCGGACTCGAGCTGAGTGGCTACACCTTC. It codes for CASSLGLELSGYTF.